Shown below are 28 T cell receptor beta chains from a single sample sequenced in a study of graft-versus-host responses after intestinal transplantation. Profiling relied on immunoSEQ multiplex PCR, and the TCRdb table lists in-frame clones only, not all of them. This table holds more than 20,000 clones, about 91% found once. Sequencing was performed on PBMCs, taken 65 to 70 days after intestinal transplantation. The receptors originated from a human patient who received an intestinal transplant, so some T cells may come from the graft donor.

This clone was picked up a small number of times. This chain links TRBV5-8 with TRBJ2-3; a weak D match, TRBD1 (5 bases). Deletions cut 6 bases from V and 2 bases from J, with 16 bases between. From germline, CDR1 is SGHTS and CDR2 YDEGEE. The CDR3 consists of 15 residues. The CDR3 loop is CASIHQGDYTDTQYF. The CDR3 DNA reads as TGTGCCAGCATCCATCAGGGCGATTACACAGATACGCAGTATTTT.

This chain links TRBV10-3 with TRBJ1-6; the D is unclear. The CDR3 totals 14 residues. Germline values: CDR1 ENHRY, CDR2 SYGVKD. The V end was cut by 3 bases, the J end by 8 bases, with 11 bases between. CDR3 DNA: TGTGCCATCAGTGAAGGAGCTCGGGATTCACCCCTCCACTTT. This sequence encodes CAISEGARDSPLHF.

This clone appeared once. The rearrangement links TRBV16 to TRBJ1-5; D perhaps matches TRBD1 (5 bases). The V gene lost 4 bases and the J gene lost 2 bases, with 15 bases spanning the gap. The CDR3 runs to 16 residues. Germline V gene sequence: CDR1 KGHSY, CDR2 FQNENV. In DNA, the CDR3 is TGTGCCAGCAGCCTTGCACCGGACAACGGCAATCAGCCCCAGCATTTT. Its translation is CASSLAPDNGNQPQHF.

In this sample, this clone turned up once. This chain links TRBV9 with TRBJ2-7; TRBD1 agrees at 10 bases. Trimming cost V 0 bases and J 5 bases; bases outside gene matches: 8. Germline V CDR1 and CDR2: SGDLS, YYNGEE. The CDR3 sequence is 16 residues long. The CDR3 is CASSVDDWTGGHEQYF. DNA of the CDR3: TGTGCCAGCAGCGTAGATGATTGGACAGGGGGACACGAGCAGTACTTC.

CDR3 region: CASGEVLRPDTF. CDR3 sequence (DNA): TGTGCTAGTGGTGAAGTTTTGCGGCCGGACACCTTC. This chain links TRBV12-5 with TRBJ1-2; D gene ambiguous. Germline assignment: CDR1 LGHNT and CDR2 FRNRAP. Trimming removed 5 bases from V and 12 bases from J, with 16 bases in between. This CDR3 has 12 amino acids.

The genes are TRBV4-3 and TRBJ1-2, with a weak D call TRBD1 (5 bases). Germline CDR1 LGHNA, CDR2 YSLEER. The length of the CDR3 is 14 residues. V lost 0 bases to trimming and J lost 4 bases, with 9 bases between them. CDR3 DNA: TGCGCCAGCAGCCAAGACCAGGGTCCCTATGGCTACACCTTC. Translation: CASSQDQGPYGYTF.

V is TRBV25-1 and J is TRBJ2-7, with 11 positions matching TRBD1. The CDR3 contains 16 residues. The germline gives CDR1 MGHDK, CDR2 SYGVNS. J was trimmed by 3 bases and V by 1 base; bases with no gene match: 5. The CDR3 region is CASSEWGTGGYYEQYF. The CDR3 DNA reads as TGTGCCAGCAGTGAATGGGGGACAGGGGGATACTACGAGCAGTACTTC.

The V gene is TRBV11-3, the J gene TRBJ2-1; D possibly uses TRBD1 or TRBD2 (5 bases each). Trimming took off 8 bases at V and 3 bases at J, with 14 bases between the two ends. The germline CDR1 and CDR2 sequences are SGHNT and YENEEA. The CDR3 consists of 14 residues. The CDR3 spells CASELGADYNEQFF. The CDR3 DNA reads as TGTGCCAGCGAACTCGGGGCTGACTACAATGAGCAGTTCTTC.

The V call is TRBV27, the J call TRBJ1-6; D gene uncertain. The CDR3 totals 15 residues. Trimming took off 5 bases at V and 6 bases at J, with 14 bases between the two ends. The germline V gene encodes CDR1 MNHEY and CDR2 SMNVEV (reference sequence). CDR3 protein: CASSNPPGPNSPLHF. The CDR3 bases are TGTGCCAGCAGTAACCCCCCGGGTCCTAATTCACCCCTCCACTTT.

This sequence joins TRBV7-2 and TRBJ2-7, with 7 bases aligning to TRBD2. Germline CDR1 and CDR2: SGHTA and FQGNSA. The V gene end was trimmed by 2 bases and the J gene end by 2 bases; junction bases not matched to a gene: 0. The CDR3 loop spans 13 amino acids. The CDR3 DNA is TGTGCCAGCAGCTTAACTAGCGCCTACGAGCAGTACTTC. Translating it yields CASSLTSAYEQYF.

The CDR3 DNA reads as TGCAGCGCCTGGACGGGAAACTATGGCTACACCTTC. This encodes CSAWTGNYGYTF. The V and J genes are TRBV29-1 and TRBJ1-2; D not certain. The V end was cut by 7 bases, the J end by 2 bases, with 11 bases between. Per germline, CDR1 SQVTM and CDR2 ANQGSEA. The CDR3 spans 12 residues.

The chain is built from TRBV27 and TRBJ1-6, with 8 positions matching TRBD1. The CDR3 has 18 residues. Germline assignment: CDR1 MNHEY and CDR2 SMNVEV (reference sequence). With 5 bases clipped from V and 0 bases from J, the junction kept 9 bases outside the gene matches. CDR3 DNA: TGTGCCAGCAGTCCCGGGACAGGAGCTAGCTCCTATAATTCACCCCTCCACTTT. Protein: CASSPGTGASSYNSPLHF.

DNA of the CDR3: TGTGCCAGCAGCTTGGTCACCGGGGAGCTGTTTTTT. It yields the protein CASSLVTGELFF. The gene calls are TRBV11-3 and TRBJ2-2; D remains ambiguous. Germline values: CDR1 SGHNT, CDR2 YENEEA. Deletions cut 3 bases from V and 4 bases from J, with 3 bases between. There are 12 residues in the CDR3.

This chain uses TRBV5-1 with TRBJ2-5; D is unclear. V was pared by 4 bases and J by 2 bases, with 12 bases between. CDR3 size: 14 residues. The germline gives CDR1 SGHRS, CDR2 YFSETQ. CDR3 DNA: TGCGCCAGCAGCCCATTTGGTCGGCAAGAGACCCAGTACTTC. Protein sequence: CASSPFGRQETQYF.

This sequence joins TRBV12-2 and TRBJ1-4; TRBD1 was called by the table and not checked on the DNA. TRBV12-2 is flagged as a pseudogene. The CDR3 length is 18 residues. The CDR3 sequence: CASRPIPRGKGTNEKLFF. The CDR3, as DNA: TGTGCAAGTCGCCCCATACCCAGGGGAAAGGGAACTAATGAAAAACTGTTTTTT.

CDR3 residues: CASSSTYNSPLHF. The CDR3 bases are TGTGCCAGTAGTTCCACGTATAATTCACCCCTCCACTTT. This sequence joins TRBV19 and TRBJ1-6; D gene unclear. The CDR3 is made up of 13 amino acids. Trimming shortened V by 5 bases and J by 4 bases, and 6 bases separated the two germline ends. Per the germline V gene, CDR1 is LNHDA and CDR2 is SQIVND (reference sequence).

This chain connects TRBV30 to TRBJ1-2, with 7 nucleotides matching TRBD1. The V segment lost 2 bases and the J segment 5 bases; nucleotides outside the gene matches: 8. CDR3 size: 14 residues. Germline assignment: CDR1 GTSNPN and CDR2 SVGIG (reference sequence). In DNA form, the CDR3 reads TGTGCCTGGAGTAACCTTATGACAGGGTATGGCTACACCTTC. Translation gives CAWSNLMTGYGYTF.

This chain connects TRBV4-3 to TRBJ1-5; TRBD1 matches 8 bases. The V gene's germline CDR1 is LGHNA and CDR2 YSLEER. Germline trimming cut 0 bases from V and 16 bases from J; bases unmatched to any gene: 8. The CDR3 runs 13 residues. The CDR3 loop reads CASSQELGSGGHF. The CDR3 DNA sequence: TGCGCCAGCAGCCAAGAGTTAGGGTCAGGGGGCCATTTT.

The DNA for the CDR3 is TGTGCCAGCAGCGTAGGAACAGATACGCAGTATTTT. Translation gives CASSVGTDTQYF. V is TRBV9 and J is TRBJ2-3; D unclear. The CDR3 is made up of 12 amino acids. Trimming took off 0 bases at V and 3 bases at J, with 2 bases between the two ends. The germline V gene has CDR1 SGDLS and CDR2 YYNGEE.

The chain carries TRBV4-1 and TRBJ1-1, with D possibly being TRBD1 (5 bases). Germline CDR1 reads MGHRA; CDR2 reads YSYEKL. The CDR3 has 15 residues. V was pared by 2 bases and J by 1 base, with 11 bases between. In nucleotides, the CDR3 is TGCGCCAGCAGCCAACCCTGGGGGGGGAACACTGAAGCTTTCTTT. Its protein is CASSQPWGGNTEAFF.

This chain uses TRBV11-2 with TRBJ2-7; 10 bases fit TRBD2. V gave up 1 base and J gave up 5 bases; unmatched junction bases: 8. The germline V gene has CDR1 SGHAT and CDR2 FQNNGV. This CDR3 is built from 16 residues. This CDR3 is CASSLGLLAGRDEQYF. CDR3 nucleotide sequence: TGTGCCAGCAGCTTAGGATTACTAGCGGGACGTGACGAGCAGTACTTC.

The chain is built from TRBV7-9 and TRBJ2-7; 8 bases are a match to TRBD1. With V trimmed by 5 bases and J by 5 bases, 8 bases remained unmatched. This CDR3 is built from 14 residues. The V gene's germline CDR1 is SEHNR and CDR2 FQNEAQ (reference sequence). DNA of the CDR3: TGTGCCAGCAGCCCATGGACAGGGCAACACGAGCAGTACTTC. Amino acids: CASSPWTGQHEQYF.

The CDR3: CAWSVRGAGVSSYEQYF. In DNA, the CDR3 is TGTGCCTGGAGTGTACGGGGAGCGGGGGTTTCGTCCTACGAGCAGTACTTC. The V gene is TRBV30, the J gene TRBJ2-7; 8 nucleotides match TRBD2. Germline CDR1 is GTSNPN and CDR2 is SVGIG (reference sequence). The CDR3 extends over 17 amino acids. V trimming: 0 bases; J trimming: 1 base; junction bases outside the gene matches: 11. The complete variable domain, with remaining parts taken from reference TRBV30 and TRBJ2-7, reads SQTIHQWPATLVQPVGSPLSLECTVEGTSNPNLYWYRQAAGRGLQLLFYSVGIGQISSEVPQNLSASRPQDRQFILSSKKLLLSDSGFYLCAWSVRGAGVSSYEQYFGPGTRLTVT.

This clone is a singleton in its sample. The V call is TRBV27, the J call TRBJ1-5; D is undetermined. The CDR3 totals 11 residues. Germline CDR1 is MNHEY and CDR2 is SMNVEV (reference sequence). Trimming cost V 10 bases and J 7 bases, with 11 bases left between them. The CDR3 DNA sequence: TGTGCCAACCGGCGGGCCCAGCCCCAGCATTTT. Translation: CANRRAQPQHF.

V is TRBV18 and J is TRBJ2-3, with 9 bases matching TRBD2. Germline trimming cut 2 bases from V and 2 bases from J; bases unmatched to any gene: 5. Germline assignment: CDR1 KGHSH and CDR2 LQKENI. This CDR3 has 16 amino acids. Here the CDR3 DNA reads TGTGCCAGCTCACCAACGTTAGCGGGGGCCACAGATACGCAGTATTTT. This encodes CASSPTLAGATDTQYF.

The genes are TRBV10-2 and TRBJ2-7; the D gene is possibly TRBD1 (6 bases). Trimming shortened V by 6 bases and J by 0 bases, and 15 bases separated the two germline ends. CDR3 size: 15 residues. The germline gives CDR1 WSHSY, CDR2 SAAADI. CDR3 protein: CASRVQGQSSYEQYF. For the CDR3, the DNA is TGCGCCAGCAGAGTACAGGGCCAGAGCTCCTACGAGCAGTACTTC.

The chain has TRBV2 and TRBJ2-7; D possibly corresponds to TRBD1 (5 bases). V was trimmed by 3 bases and J by 9 bases, leaving 12 bases between them. This CDR3 is built from 12 residues. Germline CDR1 is SNHLY and CDR2 is FYNNEI. CDR3 sequence reads: CASSDEGVGQYF. In DNA, the CDR3 is TGTGCCAGCAGTGACGAAGGGGTGGGGCAGTACTTC.

The V and J genes are TRBV7-9 and TRBJ2-2, with unresolved D. CDR3 length: 16 amino acids. From germline, CDR1 is SEHNR and CDR2 FQNEAQ (reference sequence). V lost 4 bases, J lost 2 bases, and 14 bases lay in between. The CDR3 here is CASSSLIDHNTGELFF. CDR3 DNA: TGTGCCAGCAGCTCCCTTATCGACCATAACACCGGGGAGCTGTTTTTT.